Listed below are T cell receptor beta chains from one sample, sequenced in a study of OX40 agonist ivuxolimab in advanced cancers. Sequencing used immunoSEQ multiplex PCR; TCRdb keeps in-frame clones, though not all of them. The sample gives fewer than 85,000 clones, around 86% of which show up once; under 0.55% is in the top ten. The sequencing used CD4+ or CD8+ T cells sorted from blood, collected in a trial of the OX40 agonist ivuxolimab. The source is an adult with an advanced solid tumor such as melanoma, head and neck, liver or kidney cancer. CDR3s include the opening cysteine and the closing phenylalanine or tryptophan. Each record gives: CDR3 protein, V gene, J gene.

CASSLGGDPGNTIYF	TRBV5-1	TRBJ1-3
CASSPDRGSNVLTF	TRBV7-9	TRBJ2-6
CASSLPGQGYEQYF	TRBV28	TRBJ2-7
CASSPAQDMYYGYTF	TRBV18	TRBJ1-2
CASSIRQGAEKLFF	TRBV27	TRBJ1-4
CASSRGVYYEQYF	TRBV25-1	TRBJ2-7
CAWSLPGQGYEQYF	TRBV30	TRBJ2-7
CASSRNLLDTQYF	TRBV4-1	TRBJ2-3
CASSTGTGINTEAFF	TRBV6-6	TRBJ1-1
CASSGDTYNEQFF	TRBV6-1	TRBJ2-1
CASRGEAVTYSNQPQHF	TRBV5-8	TRBJ1-5
CASSQEPDSGHGLSYEQYF	TRBV4-3	TRBJ2-7
CASSGRVSDSPLHF	TRBV7-2	TRBJ1-6
CASKGQGFYEQYF	TRBV6-6	TRBJ2-7
CAWSGVGRVDEKLFF	TRBV30	TRBJ1-4
CASSRLAGGLRNTEAFF	TRBV4-1	TRBJ1-1
CASSQDRLAGGIDTQYF	TRBV4-3	TRBJ2-3
CASSLGIWGSDTQYF	TRBV7-8	TRBJ2-3
CASRAPSEETQYF	TRBV6-6	TRBJ2-5
CASSPQDSGSYEQYF	TRBV18	TRBJ2-7
CASSYLGSTSMEQYF	TRBV6-5	TRBJ2-7
CASSLSAGGGQPQHF	TRBV7-2	TRBJ1-5
CASSAPAGTAPNEKLFF	TRBV11-2	TRBJ1-4
CASRQGEYTGELFF	TRBV5-6	TRBJ2-2
CASNEGHYGYTF	TRBV5-8	TRBJ1-2
CASSAREGSTDTQYF	TRBV9	TRBJ2-3
CASSQDSGSHNEQFF	TRBV4-3	TRBJ2-1
CASRALGGQGNTEAFF	TRBV5-1	TRBJ1-1
CASSNRVNTDTQYF	TRBV28	TRBJ2-3
CASSVGGRDQQDLHF	TRBV9	TRBJ1-6
CASSPGQLAEAFF	TRBV10-2	TRBJ1-1
CASSPSAIRGQETQYF	TRBV6-6	TRBJ2-5
CASSRRQGSYNEQFF	TRBV27	TRBJ2-1
CASSLGLASTDTQYF	TRBV11-3	TRBJ2-3
CASSLSSGILNTGELFF	TRBV7-2	TRBJ2-2
CASSPTGGGAYDTQYF	TRBV7-2	TRBJ2-3
CAWSIWGGTYEQYF	TRBV30	TRBJ2-7
CASSPGLAFDEQYF	TRBV7-2	TRBJ2-7
CASSREGEGTQYF	TRBV27	TRBJ2-3
CASSQDMTSGYEQYF	TRBV4-3	TRBJ2-7
CASSTGGGYTF	TRBV6-5	TRBJ1-2
CASSLGGARGGYTF	TRBV28	TRBJ1-2
CASSRNDRYNEKLFF	TRBV18	TRBJ1-4
CASSPDAGSWGYTF	TRBV18	TRBJ1-2
CAWRWSDIQYF	TRBV30	TRBJ2-4
CASSLGGTGGIYEQYF	TRBV5-5	TRBJ2-7
CASSAVGVAGGVKFF	TRBV6-1	TRBJ2-1
CASSQDRVRNSPLHF	TRBV4-1	TRBJ1-6
CASSLTPMDGRDNSPLHF	TRBV10-2	TRBJ1-6
CASSRDLGDTQYF	TRBV18	TRBJ2-3
CASSLEGSITYNEQFF	TRBV11-3	TRBJ2-1